The 6 T cell receptor beta chains below all came from one sample that was sequenced in a study of T cell changes during pregnancy in multiple sclerosis (dated by TCRdb to between 2018 and 2021). Receptors were amplified or captured by the immunoSEQ multiplex PCR assay. Held by TCRdb, this immuneACCESS table contains in-frame sequences only and omits some clones. Under half of the omission traces to an unresolved V gene where checked; the cause of the rest is unknown. The sample table records roughly 84,000 clones; 85% to 95% of these occur just once. Under 1.5% of the sample rests with the top ten. Sequencing was performed on peripheral blood, taken in the third trimester of pregnancy. The source of these receptors is a female donor in good health, enrolled as a control in a pregnancy study.

This chain joins TRBV6-1 and TRBJ2-2; 11 bases agree with TRBD2. Germline V gene lookup returns CDR1 MNHNS and CDR2 SASEGT. J lost 6 bases, V lost 6 bases, and 6 bases had no gene match. This CDR3 has 15 residues. In DNA form, the CDR3 reads TGTGCCAGCAGACCGGGACTAGCGGATTCCGGGGAGCTGTTTTTT. Amino acids: CASRPGLADSGELFF.

The gene calls are TRBV5-6 and TRBJ1-6; weak D call: TRBD1 (6 bases). V was clipped by 1 base and J by 10 bases, with 12 bases between them. CDR1 and CDR2 from the germline V gene are SGHDT and YYEEEE. The CDR3 is 14 residues long. CDR3 sequence: CASSLTGPWSPLHF. CDR3 DNA sequence: TGTGCCAGCAGCTTGACAGGGCCCTGGTCACCCCTCCACTTT.

The V and J genes are TRBV27 and TRBJ2-3; 8 bases are a match to TRBD1. V lost 3 bases, J lost 4 bases, and 3 bases stayed unmatched. This CDR3 has 14 amino acids. Germline values: CDR1 MNHEY, CDR2 SMNVEV (reference sequence). The CDR3 spells CASSFQGAADTQYF. As DNA, the CDR3 is TGTGCCAGCAGTTTCCAGGGGGCCGCAGATACGCAGTATTTT.

J is TRBJ1-5 and V is TRBV21-1; the D call in the table, TRBD1, was not verified against the DNA. TRBV21-1 is tagged as a pseudogene. The CDR3 covers 16 residues. CDR3 in DNA: TGTGCCAGCAGCAAAGTCTTACAGGCCTACAATCAGCCCCAGCATTTT. Protein sequence: CASSKVLQAYNQPQHF.

In nucleotides, the CDR3 is TGTGCCAGCAGCGTAGCTACGTGGGGCAGCGGCTACACCTTC. This translates into CASSVATWGSGYTF. V is TRBV9 and J is TRBJ1-2; D may be TRBD1 (5 bases). This CDR3 comprises 14 residues. V was shortened by 0 bases and J by 8 bases, with 14 bases between the two germline ends. Germline CDR1 and CDR2: SGDLS and YYNGEE.

The chain combines TRBV12-5 with TRBJ1-5, with 7 bases fitting TRBD1. This CDR3 spans 19 amino acids. Losses at the gene ends were 1 base for V and 0 bases for J; bases not matched to a gene: 12. Germline CDR1 and CDR2: LGHNT and FRNRAP. CDR3 coding DNA: TGTGCTAGTGGTTTGGCCCAGACAGGGCTTCGTCGTAGCAATCAGCCCCAGCATTTT. It is translated as CASGLAQTGLRRSNQPQHF.